This T cell receptor beta chain was captured in a study of shared clonotypes between healthy human individuals. Turning to the study itself: Used for every donor were three CD4 naive, three CD4 memory, two CD8 naive and one CD8 memory plate.

Clones were read by immunoSEQ multiplex PCR, and TCRdb kept only the in-frame ones, dropping some. The sample holds 2 million to 2.5 million clones, 90% to 95% seen once. Each of the donors was a healthy adult who was HIV-negative and had not had a recent acute infection or vaccination. Sequenced material: naive CD4+ T cells sorted from blood. Subset indicated: CD45RA+ positively selected. The receptor's source is a man aged 18 to 30 in good health.

DNA of the CDR3: TGTGCCAGCAGTTCCGGACAGGGGGGCACCATATATTTT. Translated, it gives CASSSGQGGTIYF. The gene calls are TRBV6-5 and TRBJ1-3, with 10 bases aligning to TRBD1. Germline CDR1 is MNHEY and CDR2 is SVGAGI. This CDR3 is 13 amino acids long. J was trimmed by 9 bases and V by 4 bases; bases with no gene match: 3.